Described below is a single T cell receptor (beta chain) sequence and its context. Its specificity is not known. The data were obtained in a study of graft-versus-host responses after intestinal transplantation. Some clones are missing from TCRdb's copy, which holds only in-frame ones; the method was immunoSEQ multiplex PCR. The sample has about 100,000 clones, more than 75% seen once; the top ten hold more than 0.75%. The junction had 7 bases not matched to a gene; V was cut back by 4 bases and J by 7 bases. CDR1 SGDLS and CDR2 YYNGEE come from the germline V gene. CDR3 size: 13 residues. J is TRBJ1-2 and V is TRBV9; 7 bases map to TRBD1. This specimen consisted of unstimulated CD4+ T cells sorted from spleen or lymph node cells, obtained before transplant. The TCR comes from a human donor who was the organ donor for an intestinal transplant. CDR3: CASSSGQATGYTF. DNA for the CDR3: TGTGCCAGCAGCTCCGGACAGGCCACTGGCTACACCTTC.